This is a list of T cell receptor beta chains from one sample in a study of T-cell reconstitution after alpha-beta-depleted transplantation in children. TCRdb reprocessed the PCR reads with MiXCR, giving one entry per CDR3 protein. There are fewer than 550,000 distinct CDR3 sequences in the sample; about 10% occur only once, and 11% to 15% lies in the top ten. The input for sequencing was PBMCs, mostly from graft donor cells, taken 180 days after TCRalphabeta/CD19-depleted stem cell transplant. These receptors all come from a female patient aged 2-9 years who had a stem cell transplant for aplastic anemia, so the T cells may come from the graft donor. Both conserved end residues are part of each CDR3. The D gene is left open where the match is weak. Not every row has a clone size; where given, it reads once, few, many or a size class.

J	size	D	V	DNA	CDR3
TRBJ1-3	few	TRBD1	TRBV5-1	TGCGCCAGCAGCTTAGACAGGGGTTCCTCTGGAAACACCATATATTTT	CASSLDRGSSGNTIYF
TRBJ2-7	many	TRBD2	TRBV13	TGTGCCAGCAGCCCCGTGACTAGCGGCTACGAGCAGTACTTC	CASSPVTSGYEQYF
TRBJ2-7	few	.	TRBV20-1	TGCAGTGCTAGAGATTGGGAGAGGGAACTCTACGAGCAGTACTTC	CSARDWERELYEQYF
TRBJ1-5	few	.	TRBV16	TGTGCCAGCACCCCCGGACGTTCTAGCAATCAGCCCCAGCATTTT	CASTPGRSSNQPQHF
TRBJ2-3	few	TRBD1	TRBV11-2	TGTGCCAGCAGCTTTCCCCTCCGGGACAGGGGGCCCTCAGATACGCAGTATTTT	CASSFPLRDRGPSDTQYF
TRBJ1-1	.	.	TRBV12-3/TRBV12-4	TGTGCCAGCAGTTTAGGGTACAGGTTGAAGGGGACTGAAGCTTTCTTT	CASSLGYRLKGTEAFF
TRBJ2-2	few	.	TRBV9	TGTGCCAGCAGCTACGGAAGGTTAAACACCGGGGAGCTGTTTTTT	CASSYGRLNTGELFF
TRBJ1-1	.	.	TRBV6-1	TGTGCCAGCAGCCAGGGCAGTAGTCGAGCTTTCTTT	CASSQGSSRAFF
TRBJ2-5	few	.	TRBV20-1	TGCAGTGCTAGAGATGCCGGGCGGGGAGGCCAGTACTTC	CSARDAGRGGQYF
TRBJ1-6	.	.	TRBV20-1	TGCAGTGCTTGGATCACAGGGAGCTCCTATAATTCACCCCTCCACTTT	CSAWITGSSYNSPLHF
TRBJ2-3	.	TRBD1	TRBV7-2	TGTGCCAGCAGCTACCGGGACAGGGCCACAGATACGCAGTATTTT	CASSYRDRATDTQYF
TRBJ2-7	few	.	TRBV4-3	TGCGCCAGCAGCCAAGATTTTCGGGGGAGCGAGCAGTACTTC	CASSQDFRGSEQYF
TRBJ2-7	.	.	TRBV30	TGTGCCTGGAGTGTACGCAGGGGCATGGACGAGCAGTACTTC	CAWSVRRGMDEQYF
TRBJ1-1	.	.	TRBV19	TGTGCCAGTAGTATAGCGGACACTGAAGCTTTCTTT	CASSIADTEAFF
TRBJ2-7	many	TRBD1	TRBV9	TGTGCCAGCACTATCGGGACAGGGCCGTACGAGCAGTACTTC	CASTIGTGPYEQYF
TRBJ2-5	few	.	TRBV27	TGTGCCAGCAGTTTTGTCCAGGGCCCACGTGTGGGGACCCAGTACTTC	CASSFVQGPRVGTQYF
TRBJ2-3	.	TRBD2	TRBV5-1	TGCGCCAGCAGCTTCCTACCGAGCGGGATTAGCACAGATACGCAGTATTTT	CASSFLPSGISTDTQYF
TRBJ2-2	many	.	TRBV12-3/TRBV12-4	TGCGCCAGCAGTAGAAGCGGTTCGAACACCGGGGAGCTGTTTTTT	CASSRSGSNTGELFF
TRBJ2-1	.	TRBD2	TRBV11-1	TGTGCCAGCAGCTTAGCGGGACTAGCGGGAGGCGTCTCCTACAATGAGCAGTTCTTC	CASSLAGLAGGVSYNEQFF
TRBJ2-1	few	TRBD2	TRBV5-1	TGCGCCAGCAGCGCGGGACTAGCGATCAATGAGCAGTTCTTC	CASSAGLAINEQFF
TRBJ1-1	.	.	TRBV20-1	TGCAGGCTCGCATGGGGCGAGACTGAAGCTTTCTTT	CRLAWGETEAFF
TRBJ2-5	.	.	TRBV5-1	TGCGCCAGCAGCTACGAAACCGGGACCGCTATAGTCTTC	CASSYETGTAIVF
TRBJ2-7	.	TRBD2	TRBV28	TGTGCCAGCCTAGCGGGAGGACCCTCCTACGAGCAGTACTTC	CASLAGGPSYEQYF
TRBJ1-2	.	TRBD1	TRBV11-1	TGTGCCAGCAGTTCTCTCCCTACGACAGGGGGGTATAACTATGGCTACACCTTC	CASSSLPTTGGYNYGYTF
TRBJ1-1	few	.	TRBV6-1	TGTGCCAGCAGGCGTCTTAAGGGGTGGGGGAACACTGAAGCTTTCTTT	CASRRLKGWGNTEAFF
TRBJ1-5	.	.	TRBV4-2	TGTGCCAGCAGCCAAGATACGGGTATACAGCCCCAGCATTTT	CASSQDTGIQPQHF
TRBJ2-7	.	TRBD2	TRBV3-1	TGTGCCTGCAGCCAAGCCCCCCCGACTAGCCCTCGGGACGAGCAGTACTTC	CACSQAPPTSPRDEQYF
TRBJ1-2	few	.	TRBV6-5	TGTGCCAGCAGTTACTCGTACCTTATTTCCACTAACTATGGCTACACCTTC	CASSYSYLISTNYGYTF
TRBJ2-2	many	.	TRBV28	TGTGCCAGCAGTTTACAGGGGCCGTACACCGGGGAGCTGTTTTTT	CASSLQGPYTGELFF
TRBJ2-3	.	.	TRBV4-3	TGCGCCAGCAGCCCCTCGGACAGTTACACAGATACGCAGTATTTT	CASSPSDSYTDTQYF
TRBJ2-7	few	.	TRBV12-3/TRBV12-4	TGTGCCAGCAGTTTGACTAGAACCGAGCAGTACTTC	CASSLTRTEQYF
TRBJ2-7	.	TRBD2	TRBV7-8	TGTGCCAGCAGCGATACTAGCGGGGTCTACGAGCAGTACTTC	CASSDTSGVYEQYF
TRBJ2-5	many	TRBD1	TRBV7-2	TGTGCCAGCAGCTTAGCGCAGACAGGGCAAGAGACCCAGTACTTC	CASSLAQTGQETQYF
TRBJ2-3	many	.	TRBV5-5	TGTGCCAGCAGCTTGGTTGCAGGGGAAATCGTAGATACGCAGTATTTT	CASSLVAGEIVDTQYF
TRBJ2-1	few	.	TRBV20-1	TGCAGTGCCAGTCCACTGCAACGTGAGCAGTTCTTC	CSASPLQREQFF